These 2 T cell receptor beta chains were all obtained from the same sample, sequenced in a study of blood T cell repertoires in COVID-19. The protocol was immunoSEQ multiplex PCR, while the TCRdb copy is restricted to in-frame clones and leaves out a portion. Found here are around 230,000 clones, about 80% of them singletons; the top ten hold approximately 16%. The sample consisted of PBMCs or T cells enriched from blood (not recorded which). The receptors come from a man between 40 and 49 years old who had recovered from COVID-19.

This clone has just a few counts. V usage is TRBV30 and J usage is TRBJ1-6, with D perhaps matching TRBD1 (6 bases). V dropped 1 base and J dropped 5 bases, with 9 bases sitting between them. The CDR3 extends over 14 amino acids. Looked up from germline, CDR1 is GTSNPN and CDR2 is SVGIG (reference sequence). The CDR3: CAWSGGLDNSPLHF. Here the CDR3 DNA reads TGTGCCTGGAGTGGGGGGCTGGATAATTCACCCCTCCACTTT.

The chain uses TRBV4-2 and TRBJ2-1, with 11 bases fitting TRBD2. V was clipped by 0 bases and J by 7 bases; unmatched bases: 11. Germline V gene sequence: CDR1 LGHNA, CDR2 YNFKEQ. This CDR3 has 18 residues. In DNA form, the CDR3 reads TGTGCCAGCAGCCAAGATCGGGTACATAGCGGGAGGGTAAATGAGCAGTTCTTC. It encodes CASSQDRVHSGRVNEQFF.